Listed below are T cell receptor beta chains from one sample, sequenced in a study of T cell responses to AZD1222 COVID-19 vaccine. Clones were read by immunoSEQ multiplex PCR, and TCRdb kept only the in-frame ones, dropping some. The profile covers 180,000 or so clones, with about 93% appearing a single time and approximately 0.58% taken by the ten largest. Here the sequenced sample was peripheral blood, taken on day 0 of AZD1222 vaccination. The receptors were gathered from an adult in good health. Both conserved end residues are part of each CDR3. D genes are given only for firm matches. The size entry is marked missing in some rows and otherwise reads once, few, many or a size class.

V: TRBV30
size: -
D: -
J: TRBJ1-6
DNA: TGTGCCTGGAGTGTGGCCCTGGGCTCACCCCTCCACTTT
CDR3: CAWSVALGSPLHF

V: TRBV5-1
size: -
D: TRBD1
J: TRBJ2-7
DNA: TGCGCCAGCAGGCGAACAGGGGGGACCTCCTACGAGCAGTACTTC
CDR3: CASRRTGGTSYEQYF

V: TRBV12-3/TRBV12-4
size: -
D: -
J: TRBJ1-5
DNA: TGTGCCAGCAGTTTTTACCCTCTCCAGCCCCAGCATTTT
CDR3: CASSFYPLQPQHF

V: TRBV7-9
size: -
D: -
J: TRBJ1-5
DNA: TGTGCCAGCAGCTTAGGGGGACGGGCTAGCAATCAGCCCCAGCATTTT
CDR3: CASSLGGRASNQPQHF

V: TRBV29-1
size: -
D: -
J: TRBJ1-1
DNA: TGCAGCGCCGCGGAGCAGGGTGAGGCTTTCTTT
CDR3: CSAAEQGEAFF

V: TRBV6-5
size: -
D: TRBD1
J: TRBJ1-2
DNA: TGTGCCAGCAGTCCGACAGGGGGCTATGGCTACACCTTC
CDR3: CASSPTGGYGYTF

V: TRBV30
size: -
D: -
J: TRBJ2-2
DNA: TGTGCCTGGAGTACTGGGGCCTATAACACCGGGGAGCTGTTTTTT
CDR3: CAWSTGAYNTGELFF

V: TRBV2
size: -
D: TRBD2
J: TRBJ2-2
DNA: TGTGCCAGCTCCGGGACTAGCGGCACCGGGGAGCTGTTTTTT
CDR3: CASSGTSGTGELFF

V: TRBV7-9
size: once
D: -
J: TRBJ2-7
DNA: TGTGCCAGCAGCCCATGGATGGGCGGGAAGGGCTCCTACGAGCAGTACTTC
CDR3: CASSPWMGGKGSYEQYF

V: TRBV5-4
size: -
D: -
J: TRBJ2-7
DNA: TGTGCCAGCAGCTTGGGGGGTGGGCAGGGGTCCTACGAGCAGTACTTC
CDR3: CASSLGGGQGSYEQYF

V: TRBV11-2
size: -
D: TRBD2
J: TRBJ2-1
DNA: TGTGCCAGCAGCTTAGACCGGACTAGCGGGAGGGCGCACAATGAGCAGTTCTTC
CDR3: CASSLDRTSGRAHNEQFF

V: TRBV6-2/TRBV6-3
size: -
D: -
J: TRBJ2-3
DNA: TGTGCCAGCAGTTCGGGGCAGACTAGCACAGATACGCAGTATTTT
CDR3: CASSSGQTSTDTQYF

V: TRBV3-1/TRBV3-2
size: once
D: TRBD1
J: TRBJ1-1
DNA: TGTGCCAGCAGCCTCGGGACAGGTAGCACTGAAGCTTTCTTT
CDR3: CASSLGTGSTEAFF

V: TRBV7-9
size: -
D: -
J: TRBJ2-1
DNA: TGTGCCAGCAGCTTAGTTTGGGGAGGTGAGCAGTTCTTC
CDR3: CASSLVWGGEQFF

V: TRBV7-9
size: -
D: -
J: TRBJ2-7
DNA: TGTGCCAGCAGCAACAATGAGATCGTTCAGTACTTC
CDR3: CASSNNEIVQYF

V: TRBV2
size: -
D: -
J: TRBJ1-5
DNA: TGTGCCAGCCTAGATGGACGGGGAATGCAGCCCCAGCATTTT
CDR3: CASLDGRGMQPQHF

V: TRBV5-1
size: -
D: TRBD2
J: TRBJ2-3
DNA: TGCGCCAGCAGCCCGGATGGGACTAGCGGGAGGGGGACAGATGCGCAGTATTTT
CDR3: CASSPDGTSGRGTDAQYF

V: TRBV27
size: once
D: -
J: TRBJ2-1
DNA: TGTGCCAGCAGGGACCGCGGTAGCACTCCTAGCTACATCTCCTACAATGAGCAGTTCTTC
CDR3: CASRDRGSTPSYISYNEQFF

V: TRBV6-1
size: -
D: -
J: TRBJ2-2
DNA: TGTGCCAGCAGTGAAGGGACGGGGAACACCGGGGAGCTGTTTTTT
CDR3: CASSEGTGNTGELFF

V: TRBV10-3
size: few
D: -
J: TRBJ1-2
DNA: TGTGCCATCACTCAGACAGGAGCTAACTATGGCTACACCTTC
CDR3: CAITQTGANYGYTF

V: TRBV11-2
size: -
D: -
J: TRBJ1-5
DNA: TGTGCCAGCAGCTCCGGGACCGCCGGGATTTTCGGCAATCAGCCCCAGCATTTT
CDR3: CASSSGTAGIFGNQPQHF

V: TRBV24-1
size: -
D: -
J: TRBJ2-4
DNA: TGTGCCACCAGGACCTTGGACTCTTCCACTACAATAGCCAAAAACATTCAGTACTTC
CDR3: CATRTLDSSTTIAKNIQYF

V: TRBV19
size: -
D: -
J: TRBJ1-4
DNA: TGTGCCAGTAGTATAAGTACCGAAAAACTGTTTTTT
CDR3: CASSISTEKLFF